Presented here are 30 T cell receptor beta chains from one specimen sequenced in a study of OX40 agonist ivuxolimab in advanced cancers. Sequencing used immunoSEQ multiplex PCR; TCRdb keeps in-frame clones, though not all of them. In the table there are tens of thousands of clones, roughly nine tenths of which are singletons. The source was CD4+ or CD8+ T cells sorted from blood, collected in a trial of the OX40 agonist ivuxolimab. Every receptor here comes from an adult with an advanced solid tumor such as melanoma, head and neck, liver or kidney cancer.

This clone is a singleton in its sample. The chain recombines TRBV30 with TRBJ1-4; D is undetermined. Germline loops: CDR1 GTSNPN, CDR2 SVGIG (reference sequence). The length of the CDR3 is 13 residues. The V and J ends lost 0 bases and 6 bases respectively, with 8 bases between them. The CDR3 DNA reads as TGTGCCTGGAGTGTGGGAGGGCATGAAAAACTGTTTTTT. Residues: CAWSVGGHEKLFF.

The chain uses TRBV6-5 and TRBJ2-7; maybe TRBD1 (6 bases). The germline V and J ends were trimmed by 0 bases and 2 bases, with 14 bases remaining between them. Germline CDR1 and CDR2: MNHEY and SVGAGI. CDR3 length equals 16 residues. Here the CDR3 reads CASSYSKGTQTYEQYF. CDR3 nucleotides: TGTGCCAGCAGTTACTCGAAAGGGACACAGACCTACGAGCAGTACTTC.

V is TRBV4-3 and J is TRBJ2-7; no reliable D call. The ends were cut back, 1 base at V and 1 base at J, with 17 bases in the middle. CDR1 and CDR2 from the germline V gene are LGHNA and YSLEER. The CDR3 is 17 amino acids. CDR3 bases: TGCGCCAGCAGCCAAGCGTCCCTCACGGACGGATCCTACGAGCAGTACTTC. This gives the protein CASSQASLTDGSYEQYF.

This sequence joins TRBV5-1 and TRBJ1-1, with D possibly matching TRBD1 (6 bases). The CDR3 covers 16 residues. CDR1 is SGHRS and CDR2 is YFSETQ in the germline V gene. Trimming removed 3 bases from V and 5 bases from J, with 20 bases in between. The CDR3 bases are TGCGCCAGCAGCTACCTAAACAGGGACGGAAGTACTGAAGCTTTCTTT. Residues: CASSYLNRDGSTEAFF.

The J gene is TRBJ2-3, the V gene TRBV4-3, with TRBD2 identical over 7 bases. Germline loops: CDR1 LGHNA, CDR2 YSLEER. The V segment lost 0 bases and the J segment 6 bases; nucleotides outside the gene matches: 9. The CDR3 loop spans 16 amino acids. The CDR3 here is CASSQDWLVGGDTQYF. The CDR3 DNA reads as TGCGCCAGCAGCCAAGATTGGCTGGTGGGAGGGGATACGCAGTATTTT.

The chain links TRBV6-5 to TRBJ2-1; perhaps TRBD1 as D (6 bases). The CDR3 extends over 13 amino acids. Trimming removed 4 bases from V and 9 bases from J, with 13 bases in between. Germline values: CDR1 MNHEY, CDR2 SVGAGI. The CDR3 sequence: CASSSGQYIEQFF. Here the CDR3 DNA reads TGTGCCAGCAGTTCCGGACAGTATATTGAGCAGTTCTTC.

This sequence joins TRBV28 and TRBJ2-7, with D maybe TRBD1 (5 bases). Trimming took 4 bases from V and 1 from J, leaving 11 bases between them. This CDR3 spans 14 amino acids. In germline, CDR1 is MDHEN, CDR2 SYDVKM. CDR3 amino acids: CASSWMGQSYEQYF. CDR3 sequence (DNA): TGTGCCAGCAGTTGGATGGGGCAGTCCTACGAGCAGTACTTC.

In nucleotides, the CDR3 is TGTGCCACGACGGACGGGACTTGGGGCTACACCTTC. Encoded protein: CATTDGTWGYTF. The rearrangement uses TRBV15 and TRBJ1-2, with a tentative D call TRBD1 (5 bases). Looked up from germline, CDR1 is LNHNV and CDR2 is YYDKDF (reference sequence). Trimming took 9 bases from V and 8 from J, leaving 16 bases between them. The length of the CDR3 is 12 residues.

This rearrangement joins TRBV5-6 to TRBJ2-1; no firm D call. V was shortened by 0 bases and J by 2 bases, with 9 bases between the two germline ends. This CDR3 has 15 residues. Germline V CDR1 and CDR2: SGHDT, YYEEEE. CDR3 DNA: TGTGCCAGCAGCTTGGGGTTCGGGCCCTACAATGAGCAGTTCTTC. Its translation is CASSLGFGPYNEQFF.

V and J are TRBV6-5 and TRBJ2-3; no reliable D call. The CDR3 runs 14 residues. Germline V CDR1 and CDR2: MNHEY, SVGAGI. The ends were cut back, 0 bases at V and 2 bases at J, with 6 bases in the middle. The CDR3 nucleotides read TGTGCCAGCAGTTACTCTGGGTTCACAGATACGCAGTATTTT. Protein product: CASSYSGFTDTQYF.

This clone appeared once. The V and J genes are TRBV21-1 and TRBJ2-7; the table's D gene call, TRBD2, was not cross checked with the DNA. TRBV21-1 is labeled a pseudogene. The CDR3 is made up of 17 amino acids. CDR3 nucleotides: TGTGCCATAGGGGGTATAGCGGGGACCCGAAAGGTGGGCGAGCAGTACTTC. Protein product: CAIGGIAGTRKVGEQYF.

V is TRBV29-1 and J is TRBJ2-7; 7 positions agree with TRBD2. The V gene's germline CDR1 is SQVTM and CDR2 ANQGSEA. This CDR3 comprises 16 residues. The V and J ends lost 1 base and 4 bases, in that order; junction bases with no gene match: 13. The CDR3 protein is CSVEVGAGVASYEQYF. DNA of the CDR3: TGCAGCGTTGAAGTTGGGGCGGGAGTAGCTTCGTACGAGCAGTACTTC.

With respect to this clone: A much more abundant neighbour one base away suggests this may be a read error. CDR3 nucleotides: TGTGCCAGCAGCTTAGCGCAGGGGCCCTCCTACGAGCAGTACTTC. Protein product: CASSLAQGPSYEQYF. The chain employs TRBV7-8 and TRBJ2-5; tentative D call: TRBD1 (6 bases). The DNA end lines up better with TRBJ2-7; the J call may be wrong. CDR1 is SGHVS and CDR2 is FQNEAQ in the germline V gene. The CDR3 extends over 15 amino acids.

The chain couples TRBV2 to TRBJ2-1, with D possibly being TRBD2 (6 bases). Between the trimmed V and J ends, which lost 7 bases and 4 bases, there was a span of 17 bases. Germline V CDR1 and CDR2: SNHLY, FYNNEI. CDR3 length: 15 residues. In DNA form, the CDR3 reads TGTGCCAGCATGCGGGGAGCTAGCCTTTACAATGAGCAGTTCTTC. Protein: CASMRGASLYNEQFF.

This sequence joins TRBV27 and TRBJ1-5, with 12 bases fitting TRBD1. The CDR3 extends over 14 amino acids. V trimming: 7 bases; J trimming: 6 bases; junction bases outside the gene matches: 4. Per the germline V gene, CDR1 is MNHEY and CDR2 is SMNVEV (reference sequence). CDR3 bases: TGTGCCAGCACCACGGGACAGGGGGCTCAGCCCCAGCATTTT. This sequence encodes CASTTGQGAQPQHF.

CDR3 protein: CATVRGGADTQYF. As DNA, the CDR3 is TGTGCCACTGTCCGGGGGGGCGCAGATACGCAGTATTTT. V gene TRBV13 combines with J gene TRBJ2-3; 8 bases are a match to TRBD2. The CDR3 runs to 13 residues. CDR1 and CDR2 from the germline V gene are PRHDT and FYEKMQ (reference sequence). V was clipped by 10 bases and J by 4 bases; unmatched bases: 7.

The rearrangement links TRBV21-1 to TRBJ2-2. TRBV21-1 is labeled a pseudogene. The CDR3 totals 17 residues. The CDR3 loop is CASRDKPRQQNTGELFF. The CDR3 bases are TGTGCCAGCAGAGACAAACCTAGGCAACAGAACACCGGGGAGCTGTTTTTT.

The rearrangement links TRBV6-6 to TRBJ2-7, with 7 bases aligning to TRBD2. The CDR3 is 15 amino acids. Germline V gives CDR1 MNHNY, CDR2 SVGAGI (reference sequence). V gave up 2 bases and J gave up 2 bases; unmatched junction bases: 6. CDR3 in amino acids: CASSYVASGPYEQYF. Here the CDR3 DNA reads TGTGCCAGCAGTTACGTGGCTAGCGGACCCTACGAGCAGTACTTC.

This clone is a singleton in its sample. The V gene is TRBV19, the J gene TRBJ2-1; D may be TRBD2 (5 bases). V lost 2 bases, J lost 9 bases, and 17 bases lay in between. The germline V gene encodes CDR1 LNHDA and CDR2 SQIVND (reference sequence). CDR3 length equals 15 residues. CDR3 sequence reads: CASSIPRRRLGEQFF. For the CDR3, the DNA is TGTGCCAGTAGTATACCTCGGAGGAGGCTTGGTGAGCAGTTCTTC.

This clone appeared a few times. The chain recombines TRBV6-1 with TRBJ1-1; D may be TRBD1 (5 bases). The CDR3 spans 15 residues. Trimming stripped 2 bases from V and 2 bases from J, with 12 bases between. The germline gives CDR1 MNHNS, CDR2 SASEGT. Written as DNA, the CDR3 is TGTGCCAGCAGTGAACTTGCAGGGTTTAACACTGAAGCTTTCTTT. Amino acid sequence: CASSELAGFNTEAFF.

V is TRBV9 and J is TRBJ1-1; TRBD1 agrees at 7 bases. The ends lost 3 bases at V and 3 bases at J; junction bases unmatched: 2. CDR3 length: 13 amino acids. From germline, CDR1 is SGDLS and CDR2 YYNGEE. In nucleotides, the CDR3 is TGTGCCAGCAGCGCCACAGGGGACACTGAAGCTTTCTTT. As protein: CASSATGDTEAFF.

V is TRBV28 and J is TRBJ2-5; 11 bases are shared with TRBD2. The DNA end favors TRBJ2-7, so the J call may be wrong. This CDR3 has 16 amino acids. CDR1 MDHEN and CDR2 SYDVKM come from the germline V gene. As DNA, the CDR3 is TGTGCCAGCAGTTTATGGGGTAGCGGGAGGGCTGTCGAGCAGTACTTC. Its translation is CASSLWGSGRAVEQYF.

V is TRBV5-8 and J is TRBJ2-7; D unresolved. Germline CDR1 and CDR2: SGHTS and YDEGEE. The CDR3 sequence is 12 residues long. V lost 2 bases and J 1 base, leaving 4 bases between the germline ends. CDR3 region: CASSLTSYEQYF. The CDR3 DNA is TGTGCCAGCAGCTTAACTTCCTACGAGCAGTACTTC.

V and J are TRBV29-1 and TRBJ1-1; the match to TRBD1 covers 11 bases. Germline lookup yields CDR1 SQVTM and CDR2 ANQGSEA. This CDR3 is built from 13 residues. The junction had 3 bases not matched to a gene; V was cut back by 5 bases and J by 4 bases. CDR3 in amino acids: CSVSGQGVTEAFF. The DNA of the CDR3 is TGCAGCGTTTCGGGACAGGGGGTCACTGAAGCTTTCTTT.

The chain is built from TRBV7-2 and TRBJ2-5; TRBD2 might be the D (6 bases). CDR1 is SGHTA and CDR2 is FQGNSA in the germline V gene. CDR3 size: 16 residues. Trimming removed 5 bases from V and 9 bases from J, with 25 bases in between. The CDR3 region is CASSGLEVGGRLSQYF. CDR3 in DNA: TGTGCCAGCAGCGGACTTGAGGTTGGAGGGAGATTGTCCCAGTACTTC.

The chain joins TRBV27 to TRBJ2-5; 7 bases agree with TRBD1. Germline values: CDR1 MNHEY, CDR2 SMNVEV (reference sequence). This CDR3 region has 14 residues. The V and J ends lost 6 bases and 2 bases, in that order; junction bases with no gene match: 6. The CDR3, as DNA: TGTGCCAGCAGGGGACAGCCCGGACAAGAGACCCAGTACTTC. It codes for CASRGQPGQETQYF.

The chain has TRBV28 and TRBJ2-5; D uncertain. The ends were cut back, 10 bases at V and 5 bases at J, with 20 bases in the middle. Germline CDR1 reads MDHEN; CDR2 reads SYDVKM. The CDR3 covers 14 residues. This CDR3 is CATSPVALKETQYF. The CDR3 nucleotides read TGTGCCACCAGCCCCGTGGCCCTGAAGGAGACCCAGTACTTC. Variable domain in full (rest from reference TRBV28 and TRBJ2-5): DVKVTQSSRYLVKRTGEKVFLECVQDMDHENMFWYRQDPGLGLRLIYFSYDVKMKEKGDIPEGYSVSREKKERFSLILESASTNQTSMYLCATSPVALKETQYFGPGTRLLVL.

The chain combines TRBV7-3 with TRBJ2-1; D unresolved. The germline V gene encodes CDR1 SGHTA and CDR2 FQGTGA. The CDR3 spans 12 residues. V dropped 3 bases and J dropped 10 bases, with 10 bases sitting between them. The CDR3 spells CASSFLVGEQFF. CDR3 nucleotides: TGTGCCAGCAGCTTCCTAGTGGGGGAGCAGTTCTTC.

This chain links TRBV7-2 with TRBJ2-1; 13 bases align to TRBD2. This CDR3 contains 19 residues. Germline V lookup: CDR1 SGHTA, CDR2 FQGNSA. J gave up 3 bases and V 5 bases, and 13 bases lay outside the gene matches. Here the CDR3 reads CASSQIGGTSGTLYNEQFF. The CDR3 DNA reads as TGTGCCAGCAGCCAAATAGGTGGGACTAGCGGGACCCTCTACAATGAGCAGTTCTTC.

The rearrangement links TRBV6-1 to TRBJ1-6; no clear D. The CDR3 length is 12 residues. V lost 7 bases, J lost 4 bases, and 5 bases lay in between. CDR1 is MNHNS and CDR2 is SASEGT in the germline V gene. The CDR3, as DNA: TGTGCCAGCACGCGGTATAATTCACCCCTCCACTTT. This translates into CASTRYNSPLHF.